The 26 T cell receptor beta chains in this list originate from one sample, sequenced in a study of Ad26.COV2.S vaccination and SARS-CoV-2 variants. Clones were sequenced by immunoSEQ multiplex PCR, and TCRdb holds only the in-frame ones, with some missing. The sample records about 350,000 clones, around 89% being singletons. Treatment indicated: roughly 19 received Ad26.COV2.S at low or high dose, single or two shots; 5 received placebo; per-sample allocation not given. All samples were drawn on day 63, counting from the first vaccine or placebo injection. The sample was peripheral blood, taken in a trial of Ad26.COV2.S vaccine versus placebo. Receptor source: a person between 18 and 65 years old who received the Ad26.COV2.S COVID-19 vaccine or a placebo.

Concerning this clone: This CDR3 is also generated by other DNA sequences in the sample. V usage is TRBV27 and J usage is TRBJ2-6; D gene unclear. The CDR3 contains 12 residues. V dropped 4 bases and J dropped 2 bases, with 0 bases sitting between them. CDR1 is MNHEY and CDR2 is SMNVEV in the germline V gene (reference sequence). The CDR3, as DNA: TGTGCCAGCAGTTCTGGGGCCAACGTCCTGACTTTC. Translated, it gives CASSSGANVLTF.

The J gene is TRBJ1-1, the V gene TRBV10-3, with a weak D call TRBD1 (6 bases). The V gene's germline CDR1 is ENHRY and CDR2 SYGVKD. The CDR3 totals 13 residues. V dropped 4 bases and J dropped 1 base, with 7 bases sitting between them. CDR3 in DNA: TGTGCCATCAGTGTGGGACAGAACACTGAAGCTTTCTTT. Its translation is CAISVGQNTEAFF.

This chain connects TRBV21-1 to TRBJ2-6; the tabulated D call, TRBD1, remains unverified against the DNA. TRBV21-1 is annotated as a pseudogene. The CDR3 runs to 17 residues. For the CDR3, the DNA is TGTGCCAGCAGCAGGGGACGGGACAGGGCTGGGGCCAACGTCCTGACTTTC. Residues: CASSRGRDRAGANVLTF.

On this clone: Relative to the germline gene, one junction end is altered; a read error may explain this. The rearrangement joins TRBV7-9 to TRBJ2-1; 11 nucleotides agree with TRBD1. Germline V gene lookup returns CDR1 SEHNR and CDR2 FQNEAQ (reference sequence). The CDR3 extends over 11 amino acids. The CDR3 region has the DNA TGTGCCAGCAGCATGGACAGGGGGCGTCTCTTC. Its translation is CASSMDRGRLF.

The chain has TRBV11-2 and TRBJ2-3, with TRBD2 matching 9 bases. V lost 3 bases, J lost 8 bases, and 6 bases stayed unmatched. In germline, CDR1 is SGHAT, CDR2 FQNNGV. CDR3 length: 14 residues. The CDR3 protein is CASSLGLAGRTQYF. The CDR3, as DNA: TGTGCCAGCAGCTTGGGACTAGCCGGGCGTACGCAGTATTTT.

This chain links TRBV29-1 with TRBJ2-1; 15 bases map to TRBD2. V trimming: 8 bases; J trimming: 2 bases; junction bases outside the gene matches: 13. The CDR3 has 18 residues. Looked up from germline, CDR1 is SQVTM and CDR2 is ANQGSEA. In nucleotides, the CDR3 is TGCAGCTTGACTGGGACTAGCGGGAGGACGCCTACCTACAATGAGCAGTTCTTC. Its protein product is CSLTGTSGRTPTYNEQFF.

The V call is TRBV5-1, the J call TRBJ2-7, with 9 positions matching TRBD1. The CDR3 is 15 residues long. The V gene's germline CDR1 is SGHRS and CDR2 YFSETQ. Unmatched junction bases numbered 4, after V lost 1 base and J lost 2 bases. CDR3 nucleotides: TGCGCCAGCAGCTTGTCGGGACAGGGCGCCTACGAGCAGTACTTC. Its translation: CASSLSGQGAYEQYF.

The CDR3 loop reads CASSLGLNTDTQYF. The CDR3 nucleotides are TGCGCCAGCAGCTTGGGACTGAACACAGATACGCAGTATTTT. The chain recombines TRBV5-1 with TRBJ2-3; no firm D call. Germline lookup yields CDR1 SGHRS and CDR2 YFSETQ. The CDR3 sequence is 14 residues long. Trimming shortened V by 0 bases and J by 2 bases, and 7 bases separated the two germline ends.

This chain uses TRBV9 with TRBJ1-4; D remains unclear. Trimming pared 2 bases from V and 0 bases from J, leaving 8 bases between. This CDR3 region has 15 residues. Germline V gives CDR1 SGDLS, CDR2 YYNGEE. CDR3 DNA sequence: TGTGCCAGCAGCGTGTTGGGAGCAACTAATGAAAAACTGTTTTTT. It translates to CASSVLGATNEKLFF. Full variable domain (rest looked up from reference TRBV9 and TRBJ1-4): DSGVTQTPKHLITATGQRVTLRCSPRSGDLSVYWYQQSLDQGLQFLIQYYNGEERAKGNILERFSAQQFPDLHSELNLSSLELGDSALYFCASSVLGATNEKLFFGSGTQLSVL.

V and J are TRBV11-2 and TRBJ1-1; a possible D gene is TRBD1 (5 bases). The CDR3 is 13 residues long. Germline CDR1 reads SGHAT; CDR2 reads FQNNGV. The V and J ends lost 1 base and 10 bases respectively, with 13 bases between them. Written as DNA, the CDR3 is TGTGCCAGCAGCTTAGTCGGGTCGCAGGGAGCTTTCTTT. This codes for CASSLVGSQGAFF.

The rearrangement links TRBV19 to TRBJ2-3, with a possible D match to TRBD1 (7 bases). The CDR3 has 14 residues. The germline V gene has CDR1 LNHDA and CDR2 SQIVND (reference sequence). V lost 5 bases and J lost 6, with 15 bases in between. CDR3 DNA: TGTGCCAGTAGTGCAGGGGGAGGATCGGATACGCAGTATTTT. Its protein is CASSAGGGSDTQYF.

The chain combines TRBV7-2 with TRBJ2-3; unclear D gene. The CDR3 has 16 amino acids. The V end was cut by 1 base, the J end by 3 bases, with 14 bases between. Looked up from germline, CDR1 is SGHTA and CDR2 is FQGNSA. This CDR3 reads CASSLVRVLATDTQYF. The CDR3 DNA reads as TGTGCCAGCAGCTTAGTCCGGGTCCTTGCGACAGATACGCAGTATTTT.

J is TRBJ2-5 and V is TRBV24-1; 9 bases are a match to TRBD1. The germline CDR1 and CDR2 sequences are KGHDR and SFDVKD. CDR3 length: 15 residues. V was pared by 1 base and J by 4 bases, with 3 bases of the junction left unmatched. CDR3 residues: CATSDFTGGGETQYF. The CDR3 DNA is TGTGCCACCAGTGATTTTACAGGGGGCGGAGAGACCCAGTACTTC.

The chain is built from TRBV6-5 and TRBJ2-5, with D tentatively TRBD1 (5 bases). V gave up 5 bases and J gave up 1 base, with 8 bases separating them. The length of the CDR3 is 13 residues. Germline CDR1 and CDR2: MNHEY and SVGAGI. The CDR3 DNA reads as TGTGCCAGCAGTAGACAGTTCCAAGAGACCCAGTACTTC. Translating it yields CASSRQFQETQYF.

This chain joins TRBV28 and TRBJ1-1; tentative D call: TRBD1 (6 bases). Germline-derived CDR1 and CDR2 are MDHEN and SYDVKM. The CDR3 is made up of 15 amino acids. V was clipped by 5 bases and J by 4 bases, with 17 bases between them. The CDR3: CASSQIEGGGTEAFF. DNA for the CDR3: TGTGCCAGCAGTCAAATCGAGGGGGGCGGCACTGAAGCTTTCTTT.

The CDR3 is CASSLAGDTEAFF. Here the CDR3 DNA reads TGTGCCAGCAGTTTAGCTGGGGACACTGAAGCTTTCTTT. The chain is built from TRBV12-3 or TRBV12-4 and TRBJ1-1; D gene unclear. CDR3 length: 13 residues. V was shortened by 0 bases and J by 3 bases, with 5 bases between the two germline ends.

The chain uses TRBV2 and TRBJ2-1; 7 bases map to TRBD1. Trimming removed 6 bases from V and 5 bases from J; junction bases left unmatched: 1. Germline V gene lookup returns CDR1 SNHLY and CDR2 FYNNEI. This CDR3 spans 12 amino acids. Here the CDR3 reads CASRGTDNEQFF. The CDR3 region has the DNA TGTGCCAGCAGGGGGACAGACAATGAGCAGTTCTTC.

CDR3 sequence reads: CASSRISDEQFF. DNA for the CDR3: TGTGCCAGCAGCCGGATATCGGATGAGCAGTTCTTC. This rearrangement joins TRBV7-8 to TRBJ2-1; D gene uncertain. The CDR3 is 12 amino acids. CDR1 and CDR2 from the germline V gene are SGHVS and FQNEAQ. With 5 bases removed from V and 8 bases from J, the gap between germline ends came to 10 bases.

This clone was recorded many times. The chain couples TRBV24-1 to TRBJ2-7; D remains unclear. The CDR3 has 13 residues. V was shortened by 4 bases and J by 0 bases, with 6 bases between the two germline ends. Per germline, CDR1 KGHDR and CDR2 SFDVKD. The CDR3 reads CATSDPSSYEQYF. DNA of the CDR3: TGTGCCACCAGTGACCCAAGCTCCTACGAGCAGTACTTC.

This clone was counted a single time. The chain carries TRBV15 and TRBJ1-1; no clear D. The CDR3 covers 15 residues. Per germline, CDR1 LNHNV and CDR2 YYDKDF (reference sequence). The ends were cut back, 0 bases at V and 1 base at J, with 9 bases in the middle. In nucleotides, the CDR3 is TGTGCCACCAGCAGAGATTTGCCCGGGAACACTGAAGCTTTCTTT. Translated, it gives CATSRDLPGNTEAFF.

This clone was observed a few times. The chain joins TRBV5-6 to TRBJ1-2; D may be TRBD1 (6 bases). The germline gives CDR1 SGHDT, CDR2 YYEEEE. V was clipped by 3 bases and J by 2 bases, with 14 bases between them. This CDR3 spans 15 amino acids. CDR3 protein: CASSYLGTLNYGYTF. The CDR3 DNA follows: TGTGCCAGCAGCTACCTGGGGACACTAAACTATGGCTACACCTTC.

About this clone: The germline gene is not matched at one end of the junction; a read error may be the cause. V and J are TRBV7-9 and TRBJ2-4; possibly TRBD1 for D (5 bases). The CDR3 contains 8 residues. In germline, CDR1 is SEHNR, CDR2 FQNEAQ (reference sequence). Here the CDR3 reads CASSPDSF. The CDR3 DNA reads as TGTGCCAGCAGCCCCGACAGTTTC.

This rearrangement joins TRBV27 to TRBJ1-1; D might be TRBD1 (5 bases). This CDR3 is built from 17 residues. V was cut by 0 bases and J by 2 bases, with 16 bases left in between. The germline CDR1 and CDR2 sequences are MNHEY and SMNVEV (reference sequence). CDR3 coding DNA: TGTGCCAGCAGTTTATCGCCCCGACAGCCAGTTAACACTGAAGCTTTCTTT. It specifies CASSLSPRQPVNTEAFF.

The CDR3 DNA reads as TGTGCCAGCAGCTTGGGCCTTAAGACCCAGTACTTC. It codes for CASSLGLKTQYF. The chain is built from TRBV5-8 and TRBJ2-5; D uncertain. The V gene's germline CDR1 is SGHTS and CDR2 YDEGEE. V was cut by 0 bases and J by 6 bases, with 6 bases left in between. This CDR3 has 12 amino acids. Drawing the rest from reference TRBV5-8 and TRBJ2-5, the complete variable domain is EAGVTQSPTHLIKTRGQQATLRCSPISGHTSVYWYQQALGLGLQFLLWYDEGEERNRGNFPPRFSGRQFPNYSSELNVNALELEDSALYLCASSLGLKTQYFGPGTRLLVL.

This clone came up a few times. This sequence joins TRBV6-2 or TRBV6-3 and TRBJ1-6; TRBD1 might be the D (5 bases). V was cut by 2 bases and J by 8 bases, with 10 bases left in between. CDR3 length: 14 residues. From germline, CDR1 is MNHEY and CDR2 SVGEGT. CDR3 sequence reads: CASSYQQEYSPLHF. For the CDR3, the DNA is TGTGCCAGCAGTTACCAACAGGAGTATTCACCCCTCCACTTT.

The DNA for the CDR3 is TGTGCCAGCAGTTATCAGGGGAGGTGGGGACAGTACCAAGAGACCCAGTACTTC. Its protein product is CASSYQGRWGQYQETQYF. This chain connects TRBV6-2 or TRBV6-3 to TRBJ2-5, with D tentatively TRBD1 (7 bases). The V end lost 3 bases, the J end lost 0 bases, and 20 bases lay between the germline ends. CDR1 is MNHEY and CDR2 is SVGEGT in the germline V gene. The CDR3 covers 18 residues.